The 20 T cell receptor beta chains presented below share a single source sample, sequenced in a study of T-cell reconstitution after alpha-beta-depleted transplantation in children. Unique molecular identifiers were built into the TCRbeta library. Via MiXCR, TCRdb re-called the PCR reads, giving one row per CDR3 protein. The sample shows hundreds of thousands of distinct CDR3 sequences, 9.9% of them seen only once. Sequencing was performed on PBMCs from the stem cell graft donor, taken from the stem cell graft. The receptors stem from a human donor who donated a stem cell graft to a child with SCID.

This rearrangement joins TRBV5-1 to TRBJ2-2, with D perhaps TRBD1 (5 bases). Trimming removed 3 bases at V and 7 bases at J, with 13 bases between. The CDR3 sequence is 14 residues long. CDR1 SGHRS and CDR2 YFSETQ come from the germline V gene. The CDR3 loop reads CASSSRQQVGELFF. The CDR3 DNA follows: TGCGCCAGCAGCTCCCGACAGCAGGTCGGGGAGCTGTTTTTT. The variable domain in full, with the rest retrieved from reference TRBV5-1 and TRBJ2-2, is KAGVTQTPRYLIKTRGQQVTLSCSPISGHRSVSWYQQTPGQGLQFLFEYFSETQRNKGNFPGRFSGRQFSNSRSEMNVSTLELGDSALYLCASSSRQQVGELFFGEGSRLTVL.

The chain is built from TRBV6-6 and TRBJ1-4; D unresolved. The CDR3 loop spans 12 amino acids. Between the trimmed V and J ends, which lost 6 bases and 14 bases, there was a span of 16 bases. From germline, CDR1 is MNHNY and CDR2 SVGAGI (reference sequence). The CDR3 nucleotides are TGTGCCAGCAGGTCGGACGCGGATGTGCTGTTTTTT. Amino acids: CASRSDADVLFF.

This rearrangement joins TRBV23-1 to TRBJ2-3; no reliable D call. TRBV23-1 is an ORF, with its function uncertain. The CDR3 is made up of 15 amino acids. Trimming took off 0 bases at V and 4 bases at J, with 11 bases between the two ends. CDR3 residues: CASSQSLGRADTQYF. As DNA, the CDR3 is TGCGCCAGCAGTCAATCGCTCGGCCGGGCAGATACGCAGTATTTT.

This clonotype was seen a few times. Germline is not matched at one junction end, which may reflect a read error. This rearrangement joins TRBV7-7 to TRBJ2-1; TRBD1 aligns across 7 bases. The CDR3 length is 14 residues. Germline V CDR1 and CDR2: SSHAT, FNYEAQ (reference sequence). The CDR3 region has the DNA TGTGCTAGCAGCCAAGACAGGGTAGGCGATGAGCAGTTCTTC. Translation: CASSQDRVGDEQFF.

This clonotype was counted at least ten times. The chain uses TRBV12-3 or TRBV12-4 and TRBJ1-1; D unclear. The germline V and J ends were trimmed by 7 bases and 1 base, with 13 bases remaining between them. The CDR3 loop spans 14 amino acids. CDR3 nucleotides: TGTGCCAGCAACCCCCTTAGGGAGAACACTGAAGCTTTCTTT. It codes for CASNPLRENTEAFF.

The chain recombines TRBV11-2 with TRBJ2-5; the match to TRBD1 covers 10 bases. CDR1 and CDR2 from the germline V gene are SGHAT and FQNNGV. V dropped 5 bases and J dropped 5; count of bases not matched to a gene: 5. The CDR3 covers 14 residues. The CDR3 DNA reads TGTGCCAGCAGCCGACAGGGGGCTACGGAGACCCAGTACTTC. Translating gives CASSRQGATETQYF.

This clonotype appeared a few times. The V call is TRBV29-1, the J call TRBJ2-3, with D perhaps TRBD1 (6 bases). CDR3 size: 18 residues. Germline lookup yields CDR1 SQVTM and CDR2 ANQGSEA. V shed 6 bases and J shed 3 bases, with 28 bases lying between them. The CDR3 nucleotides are TGCAGCGTACCGCCGATTAACACAGGGAAAATAGAGACAGATACGCAGTATTTT. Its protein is CSVPPINTGKIETDTQYF.

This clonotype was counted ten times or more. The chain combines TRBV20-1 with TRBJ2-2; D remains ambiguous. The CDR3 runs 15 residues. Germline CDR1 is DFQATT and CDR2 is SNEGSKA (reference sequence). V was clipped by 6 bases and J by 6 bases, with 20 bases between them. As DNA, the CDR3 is TGCAGTGCCGTGGGCCAGTTGGGGATGGCCGGGGAGCTGTTTTTT. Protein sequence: CSAVGQLGMAGELFF.

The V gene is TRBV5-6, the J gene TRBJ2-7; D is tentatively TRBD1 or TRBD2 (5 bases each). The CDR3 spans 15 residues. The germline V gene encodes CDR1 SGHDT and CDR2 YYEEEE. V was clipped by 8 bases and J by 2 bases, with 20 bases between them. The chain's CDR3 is CARGPDWGNTYEQYF. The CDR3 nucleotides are TGTGCCAGGGGCCCCGATTGGGGGAACACCTACGAGCAGTACTTC.

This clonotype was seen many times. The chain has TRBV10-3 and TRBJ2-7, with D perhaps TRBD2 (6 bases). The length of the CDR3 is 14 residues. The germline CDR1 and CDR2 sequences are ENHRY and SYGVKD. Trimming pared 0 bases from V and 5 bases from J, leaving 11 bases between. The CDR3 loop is CAISESRGYHEQYF. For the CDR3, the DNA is TGTGCCATCAGTGAGTCTCGGGGGTACCACGAGCAGTACTTC.

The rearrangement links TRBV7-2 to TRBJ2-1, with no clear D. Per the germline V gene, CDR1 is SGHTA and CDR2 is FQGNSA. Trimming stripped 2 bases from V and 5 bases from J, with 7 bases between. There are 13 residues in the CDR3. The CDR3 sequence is CASSLIPDNEQFF. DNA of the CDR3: TGTGCCAGCAGCTTAATCCCCGACAATGAGCAGTTCTTC.

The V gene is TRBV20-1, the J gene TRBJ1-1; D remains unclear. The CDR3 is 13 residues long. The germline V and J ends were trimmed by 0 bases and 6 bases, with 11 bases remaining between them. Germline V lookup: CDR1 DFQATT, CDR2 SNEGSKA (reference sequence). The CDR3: CSARDLKGSEAFF. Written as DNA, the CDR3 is TGCAGTGCTAGAGATCTTAAAGGGTCTGAAGCTTTCTTT.

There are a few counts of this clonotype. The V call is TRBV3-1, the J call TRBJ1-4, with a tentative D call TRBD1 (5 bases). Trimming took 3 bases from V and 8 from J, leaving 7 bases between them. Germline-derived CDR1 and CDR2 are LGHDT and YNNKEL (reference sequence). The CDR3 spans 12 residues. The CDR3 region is CASSHEGEKLFF. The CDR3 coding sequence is TGTGCCAGCAGCCACGAGGGGGAAAAACTGTTTTTT.

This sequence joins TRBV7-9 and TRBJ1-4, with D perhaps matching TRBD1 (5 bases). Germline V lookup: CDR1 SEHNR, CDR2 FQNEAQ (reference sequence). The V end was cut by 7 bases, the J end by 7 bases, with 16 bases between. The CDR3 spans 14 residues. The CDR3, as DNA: TGTGCCAGCACTGACGGGGCCGGCGGTGAAAAACTGTTTTTT. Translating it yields CASTDGAGGEKLFF.

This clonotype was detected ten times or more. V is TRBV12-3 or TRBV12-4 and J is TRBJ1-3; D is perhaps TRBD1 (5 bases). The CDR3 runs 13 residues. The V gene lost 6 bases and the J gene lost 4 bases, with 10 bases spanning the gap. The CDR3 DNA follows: TGTGCCAGCAGGCCCAACAGGGGAAACACCATATATTTT. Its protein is CASRPNRGNTIYF.

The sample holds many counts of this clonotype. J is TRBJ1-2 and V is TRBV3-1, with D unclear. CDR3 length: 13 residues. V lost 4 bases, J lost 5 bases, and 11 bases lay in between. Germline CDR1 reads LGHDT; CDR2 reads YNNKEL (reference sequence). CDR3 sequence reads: CASSPPGGYGYTF. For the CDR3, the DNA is TGTGCCAGCAGCCCGCCCGGAGGTTATGGCTACACCTTC.

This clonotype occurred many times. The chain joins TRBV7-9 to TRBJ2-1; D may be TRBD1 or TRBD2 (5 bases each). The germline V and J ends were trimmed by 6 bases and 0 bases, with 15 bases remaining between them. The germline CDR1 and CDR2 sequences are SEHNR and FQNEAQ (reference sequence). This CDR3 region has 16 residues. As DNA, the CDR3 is TGTGCCAGCAGTGTCTGGGACGGAATCTCCTACAATGAGCAGTTCTTC. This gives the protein CASSVWDGISYNEQFF.

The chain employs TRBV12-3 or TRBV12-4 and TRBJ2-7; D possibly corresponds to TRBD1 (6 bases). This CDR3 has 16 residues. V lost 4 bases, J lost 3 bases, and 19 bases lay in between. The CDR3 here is CASSSPRQGNIYEQYF. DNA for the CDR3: TGTGCCAGCAGTTCCCCCCGGCAGGGGAATATCTACGAGCAGTACTTC.

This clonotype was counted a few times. CDR3 sequence (DNA): TGTGCCAGCAGTTACTCTCAGATGACCGGGGAGCTGTTTTTT. As protein: CASSYSQMTGELFF. The V gene is TRBV6-5, the J gene TRBJ2-2; D is undetermined. Trimming stripped 0 bases from V and 5 bases from J, with 7 bases between. In germline, CDR1 is MNHEY, CDR2 SVGAGI. The length of the CDR3 is 14 residues.

The CDR3 spells CAISERGSDTGELFF. The CDR3 nucleotides read TGTGCCATCAGTGAAAGGGGGTCTGACACCGGGGAGCTGTTTTTT. The J gene is TRBJ2-2, the V gene TRBV10-3; D might be TRBD1 (6 bases). This CDR3 region has 15 residues. Trimming stripped 3 bases from V and 3 bases from J, with 11 bases between. Germline CDR1 reads ENHRY; CDR2 reads SYGVKD.